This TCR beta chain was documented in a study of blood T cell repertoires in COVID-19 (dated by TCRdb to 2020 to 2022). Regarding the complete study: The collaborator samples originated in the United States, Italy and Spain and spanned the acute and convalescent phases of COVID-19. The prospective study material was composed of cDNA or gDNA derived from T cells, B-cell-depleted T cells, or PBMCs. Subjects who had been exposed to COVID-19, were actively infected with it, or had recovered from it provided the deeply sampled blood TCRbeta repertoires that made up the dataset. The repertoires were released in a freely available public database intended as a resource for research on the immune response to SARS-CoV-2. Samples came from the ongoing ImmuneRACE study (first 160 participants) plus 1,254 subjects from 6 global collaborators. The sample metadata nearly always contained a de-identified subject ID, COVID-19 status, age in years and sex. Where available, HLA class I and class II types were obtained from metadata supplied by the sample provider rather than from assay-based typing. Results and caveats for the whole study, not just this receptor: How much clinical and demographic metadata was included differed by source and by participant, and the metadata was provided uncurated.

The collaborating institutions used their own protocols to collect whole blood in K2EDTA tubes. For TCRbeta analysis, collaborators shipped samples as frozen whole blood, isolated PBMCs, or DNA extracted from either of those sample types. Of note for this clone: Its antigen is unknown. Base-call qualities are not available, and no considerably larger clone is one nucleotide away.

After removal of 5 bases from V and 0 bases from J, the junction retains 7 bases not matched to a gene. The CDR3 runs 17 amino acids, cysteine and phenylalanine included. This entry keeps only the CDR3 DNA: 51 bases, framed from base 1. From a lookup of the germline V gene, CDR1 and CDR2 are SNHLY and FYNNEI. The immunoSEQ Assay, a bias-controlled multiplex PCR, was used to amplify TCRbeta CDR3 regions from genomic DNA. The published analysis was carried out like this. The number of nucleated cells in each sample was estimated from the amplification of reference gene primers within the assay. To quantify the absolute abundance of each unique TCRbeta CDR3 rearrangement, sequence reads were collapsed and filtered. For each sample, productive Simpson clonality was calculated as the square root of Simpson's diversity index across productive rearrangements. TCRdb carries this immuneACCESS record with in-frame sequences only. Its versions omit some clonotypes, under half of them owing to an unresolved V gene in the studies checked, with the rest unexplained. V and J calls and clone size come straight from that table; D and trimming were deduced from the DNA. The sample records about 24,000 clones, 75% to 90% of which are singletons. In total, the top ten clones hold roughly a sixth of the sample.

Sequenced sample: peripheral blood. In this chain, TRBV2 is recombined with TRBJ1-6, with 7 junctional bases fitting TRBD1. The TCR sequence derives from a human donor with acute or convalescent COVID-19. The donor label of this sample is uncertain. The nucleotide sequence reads TGTGCCAGCAGTCCTCCGGGACAGAGCTCCTATAATTCACCCCTCCACTTT. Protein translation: CASSPPGQSSYNSPLHF.